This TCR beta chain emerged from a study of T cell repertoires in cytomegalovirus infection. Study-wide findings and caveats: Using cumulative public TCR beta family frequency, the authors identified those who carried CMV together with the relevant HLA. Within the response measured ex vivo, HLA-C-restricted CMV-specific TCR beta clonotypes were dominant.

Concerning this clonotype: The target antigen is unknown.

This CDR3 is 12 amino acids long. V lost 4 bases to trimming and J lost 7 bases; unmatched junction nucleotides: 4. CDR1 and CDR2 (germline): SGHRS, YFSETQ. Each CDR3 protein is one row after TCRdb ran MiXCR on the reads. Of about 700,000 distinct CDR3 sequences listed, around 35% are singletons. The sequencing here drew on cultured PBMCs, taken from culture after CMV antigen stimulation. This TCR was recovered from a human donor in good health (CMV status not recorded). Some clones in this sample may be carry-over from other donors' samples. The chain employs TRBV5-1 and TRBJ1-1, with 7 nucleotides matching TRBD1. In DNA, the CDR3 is TGCGCCAGCAGCCCCGACAGGGATGAAGCTTTCTTT. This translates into CASSPDRDEAFF.